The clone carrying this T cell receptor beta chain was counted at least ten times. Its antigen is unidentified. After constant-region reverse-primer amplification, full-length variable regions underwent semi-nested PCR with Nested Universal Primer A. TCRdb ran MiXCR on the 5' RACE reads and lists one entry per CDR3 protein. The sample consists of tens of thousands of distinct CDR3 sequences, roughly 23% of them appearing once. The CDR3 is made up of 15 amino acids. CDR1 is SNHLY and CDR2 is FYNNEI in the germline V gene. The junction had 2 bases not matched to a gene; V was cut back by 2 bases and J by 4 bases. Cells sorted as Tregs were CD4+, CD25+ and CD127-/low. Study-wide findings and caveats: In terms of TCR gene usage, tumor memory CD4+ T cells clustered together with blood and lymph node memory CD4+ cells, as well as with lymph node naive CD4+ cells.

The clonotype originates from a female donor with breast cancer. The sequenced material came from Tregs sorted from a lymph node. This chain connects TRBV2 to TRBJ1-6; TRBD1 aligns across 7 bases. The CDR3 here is CASSEQGDYNSPLHF. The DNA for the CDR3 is TGTGCCAGCAGTGAACAGGGGGATTATAATTCACCCCTCCACTTT.